This TCR beta chain came from a study of beta chain features in type 1 diabetes. Expressed TCRB transcripts were sequenced, since all the RNA that had been isolated was reverse transcribed. Here immunoSEQ multiplex PCR was the method, and the copy in TCRdb shows in-frame clones only, minus some. The repertoire holds 240,000 or so clones, with about 30% as singletons. The sequencing input was central memory CD4+ T cells from blood. The receptor comes from a young man in good health.

The CDR3 DNA sequence: TGTGCCAGCAGCACTTTCCGAGGCCATAACTCCTACGAGCAGTACTTC. Translating gives CASSTFRGHNSYEQYF. This rearrangement joins TRBV7-2 to TRBJ2-7, with D hard to call. V gave up 5 bases and J gave up 0 bases, with 17 bases separating them. The V gene's germline CDR1 is SGHTA and CDR2 FQGNSA. The CDR3 length is 16 residues.